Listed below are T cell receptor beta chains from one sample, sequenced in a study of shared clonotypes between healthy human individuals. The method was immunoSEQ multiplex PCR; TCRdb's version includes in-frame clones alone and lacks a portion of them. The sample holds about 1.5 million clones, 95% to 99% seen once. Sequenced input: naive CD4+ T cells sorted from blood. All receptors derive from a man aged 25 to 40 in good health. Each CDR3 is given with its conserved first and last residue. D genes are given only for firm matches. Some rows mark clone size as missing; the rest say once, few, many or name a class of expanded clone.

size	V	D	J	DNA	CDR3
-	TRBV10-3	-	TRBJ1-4	TGTGCCATCAGCAACAGGGTTGGGAGCGATGAAAAACTGTTTTTT	CAISNRVGSDEKLFF
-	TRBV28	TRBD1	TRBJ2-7	TGTGCCAGCAGTGAGACAGGGTTCTCGGCCTACGAGCAGTACTTC	CASSETGFSAYEQYF
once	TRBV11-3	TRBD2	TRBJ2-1	TGTGCCAGCAGCTTAGGTTACAGCGGGAGGGCCTACAATGAGCAGTTCTTC	CASSLGYSGRAYNEQFF
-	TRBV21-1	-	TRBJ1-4	TGTGCCAGCAGCACCGACCTCTGGGACAGGGGGAATGAAAAACTGTTTTTT	CASSTDLWDRGNEKLFF
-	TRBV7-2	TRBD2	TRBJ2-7	TGTGCCAGCAGCTTCTCTAGCGGGAGGAACGAGCAGTACTTC	CASSFSSGRNEQYF
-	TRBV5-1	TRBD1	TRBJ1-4	TGCGCCAGCAGCTTCTTCACAGGGGGCGAAGAAAAACTGTTTTTT	CASSFFTGGEEKLFF
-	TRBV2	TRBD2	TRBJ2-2	TGTGCCAGCAGAAGTACTAGCGTGGCCGGGGAGCTGTTTTTT	CASRSTSVAGELFF
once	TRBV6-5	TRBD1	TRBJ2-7	TGTGCCAGCAGATTACAGGGGAATCTCTACGAGCAGTACTTC	CASRLQGNLYEQYF
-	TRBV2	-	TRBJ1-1	TGTGCCAGCAGGGGGGGACAAGCCGTTACTGAAGCTTTCTTT	CASRGGQAVTEAFF
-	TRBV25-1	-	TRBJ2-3	TGTGCCAGCAGTGAATCGGGAAGGATAGGAGATACGCAGTATTTT	CASSESGRIGDTQYF
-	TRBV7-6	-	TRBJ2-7	TGTGCCAGCAGCCCCCGAGTAGGGCCGTCCTACGAGCAGTACTTC	CASSPRVGPSYEQYF
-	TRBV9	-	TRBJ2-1	TGTGCCAGCAGCCCCTGGGGGGACAATGAGCAGTTCTTC	CASSPWGDNEQFF
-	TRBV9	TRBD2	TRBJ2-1	TGTGCCAGCAGCGTAGAATTGGCGGGCGGGAGAGAATACAATGAGCAGTTCTTC	CASSVELAGGREYNEQFF
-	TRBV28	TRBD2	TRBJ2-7	TGTGCCAGCAACCCCACGGCTAGCGGGTCATCCTACGAGCAGTACTTC	CASNPTASGSSYEQYF
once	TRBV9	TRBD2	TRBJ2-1	TGTGCCAGCAGCGTAGGTGCAAGCGGGAGGGCCAATGAGCAGTTCTTC	CASSVGASGRANEQFF
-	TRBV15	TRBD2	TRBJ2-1	TGTGCCACCAGCAGAAAGGGACTAGTGAATGAGCAGTTCTTC	CATSRKGLVNEQFF
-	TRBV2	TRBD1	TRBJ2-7	TGTGCCAGCAGCCGGGACAGGGCCCTACGAGGGCAGTACTTC	CASSRDRALRGQYF
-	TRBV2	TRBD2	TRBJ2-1	TGTGCCAGCGGGAAACTAGCGGGAGAATGGAATGAGCAGTTCTTC	CASGKLAGEWNEQFF
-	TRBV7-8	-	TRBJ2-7	TGTGCCAGCAGCCGAGCGGAGGACTACGAGCAGTACTTC	CASSRAEDYEQYF
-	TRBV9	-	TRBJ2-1	TGTGCCAGCAGCGTAGATCCCCACCTCGCGGGAACAGACAATGAGCAGTTCTTC	CASSVDPHLAGTDNEQFF
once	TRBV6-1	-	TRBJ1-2	TGTGCCAGCAGTGAACTATTATCGTGGCACTATGGCTACACCTTC	CASSELLSWHYGYTF
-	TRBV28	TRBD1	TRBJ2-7	TGTGCCAGCAGTCCCCCGGGGTACAGGGGTACCGACTTC	CASSPPGYRGTDF
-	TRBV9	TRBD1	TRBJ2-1	TGTGCCAGCAGCGCCCTTCGACAGGGGGGTGAGCAGTTCTTC	CASSALRQGGEQFF
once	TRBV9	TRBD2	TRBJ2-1	TGTGCCAGCAGCGTAGGTCCAGCGGGAGGAGGGAATGAGCAGTTCTTC	CASSVGPAGGGNEQFF
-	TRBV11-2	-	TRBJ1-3	TGTGCCAGCAGCTCCCTCTCCAGTCCTAAAACTGGAAACACCATATATTTT	CASSSLSSPKTGNTIYF
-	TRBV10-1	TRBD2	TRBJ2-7	TGCGCCAGCAGTGAGCGCCCTCCCGCGGGAGGTCCCTACGAGCAGTACTTC	CASSERPPAGGPYEQYF
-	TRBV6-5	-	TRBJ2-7	TGTGCCAGCAGTTACGCGACAGGCCCTTCCTACGAGCAGTACTTC	CASSYATGPSYEQYF
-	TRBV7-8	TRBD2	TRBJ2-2	TGTGCCAGCAGCTTAGTCCGGGCGGGAGGCCCCACCGGGGAGCTGTTTTTT	CASSLVRAGGPTGELFF
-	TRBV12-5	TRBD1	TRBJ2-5	TGTGCTAGTACAGGGGGCATAGGGGAGACCCAGTACTTC	CASTGGIGETQYF
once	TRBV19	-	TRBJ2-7	TGTGCCAGTAGTATAACCCTCCTAAGGGGCGGCTACGAGCAGTACTTC	CASSITLLRGGYEQYF
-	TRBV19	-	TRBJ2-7	TGTGCCAGTAGTATAGGGTTCAGCAACGAGCAGTACTTC	CASSIGFSNEQYF
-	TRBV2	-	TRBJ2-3	TGTGCCAGCAGTGAAGAGACGCAGTATTTT	CASSEETQYF
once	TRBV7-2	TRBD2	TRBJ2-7	TGTGCCAGCAGCTTGGGACTAGCGGGAGCTCGGGGCGAGCAGTACTTC	CASSLGLAGARGEQYF
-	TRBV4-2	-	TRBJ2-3	TGTGCCAGCAGCCAAGAAGGACAGTCCACAGATACGCAGTATTTT	CASSQEGQSTDTQYF
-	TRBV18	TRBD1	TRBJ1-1	TGTGCCAGCTCGATACAGGGGCCCCTCCTGAACACTGAAGCTTTCTTT	CASSIQGPLLNTEAFF
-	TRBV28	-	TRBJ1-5	TGTGCCAGCAGTTTAAGGGTTGGCAATCAGCCCCAGCATTTT	CASSLRVGNQPQHF
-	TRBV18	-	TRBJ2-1	TGTGCCAGCTCACCAAGGAGCAATGAGCAGTTCTTC	CASSPRSNEQFF
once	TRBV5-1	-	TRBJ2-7	TGCGCCAGCAGCTTTACGTCCGCGGACTCACAGTACTTC	CASSFTSADSQYF
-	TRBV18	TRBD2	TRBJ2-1	TGTGCCAGCGCGAGGACTAGCTCTTGGAATGAGCAGTTCTTC	CASARTSSWNEQFF
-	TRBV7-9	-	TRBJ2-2	TGTGCCAGCATCACCCTCTGGGGCGGGGAGCTGTTTTTT	CASITLWGGELFF
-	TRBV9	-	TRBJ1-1	TGTGCCAGCAGCGTGAGTTGGAACACTGAAGCTTTCTTT	CASSVSWNTEAFF
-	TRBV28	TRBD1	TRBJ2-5	TGTGCCAGCAGTTATGGGGACAGGGGAAAGCAAGAGACCCAGTACTTC	CASSYGDRGKQETQYF
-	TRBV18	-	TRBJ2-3	TGTGCCAGCTCACCAGGACACGACGAGACAGATACGCAGTATTTT	CASSPGHDETDTQYF
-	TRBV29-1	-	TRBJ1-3	TGCAGCGTTGTGATCGGCTCTGGAAACACCATATATTTT	CSVVIGSGNTIYF
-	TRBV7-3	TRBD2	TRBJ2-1	TGTGCCAGCAGTATAGCGGGAGGGCTTAATGAGCAGTTCTTC	CASSIAGGLNEQFF
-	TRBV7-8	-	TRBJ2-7	TGTGCCAGCAGCTTTAGCGGTCAGAGCTCCTACGAGCAGTACTTC	CASSFSGQSSYEQYF
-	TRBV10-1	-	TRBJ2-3	TGCGCCACGCCTAAACGGCAGTACACAGATACGCAGTATTTT	CATPKRQYTDTQYF
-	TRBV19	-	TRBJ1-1	TGTGCCAGTAGTATAAAAGACAGGCCGCTCCTTGAAGCTTTCTTT	CASSIKDRPLLEAFF
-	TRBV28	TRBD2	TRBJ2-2	TGTGCCAGCAGTTTTAGCGGGAGCGTGAACACCGGGGAGCTGTTTTTT	CASSFSGSVNTGELFF
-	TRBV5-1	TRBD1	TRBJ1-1	TGCGCCAGCAGATTACAGGGGATGAACACTGAAGCTTTCTTT	CASRLQGMNTEAFF